These 30 T cell receptor beta chains were all obtained from the same sample, sequenced in a study of metastatic and nonmetastatic thyroid tumors. Thyroid surgery was performed in patients who had received no treatment beforehand. TCRdb reprocessed the PCR reads via MiXCR. This repertoire shows around 25,000 clones, roughly 20% found once; its top ten account for less than 4.5%. The sequencing sample was made of adjacent normal tissue. The receptors were sampled from a female donor with papillary thyroid cancer or a benign thyroid nodule (not recorded which). Some clones in this sample may be carry-over from other donors' samples.

This clone was counted at least ten times. V is TRBV27 and J is TRBJ1-4; D possibly corresponds to TRBD1 (6 bases). CDR3 length: 17 amino acids. Deletions cut 3 bases from V and 3 bases from J, with 17 bases between. CDR1 is MNHEY, CDR2 SMNVEV, per germline (reference sequence). The chain's CDR3 is CASSFRFGGGSNEKLFF. In nucleotides, the CDR3 is TGTGCCAGCAGTTTTCGCTTCGGAGGGGGATCTAATGAAAAACTGTTTTTT.

The chain combines TRBV12-3 or TRBV12-4 with TRBJ1-1; a possible D gene is TRBD1 (5 bases). The V end was cut by 8 bases, the J end by 3 bases, with 10 bases between. CDR3 length equals 12 residues. CDR3 loop: CASGQGHTEAFF. The CDR3 bases are TGTGCCAGCGGGCAGGGTCACACTGAAGCTTTCTTT.

By sample share, this clone is medium-sized. The chain has TRBV12-3 or TRBV12-4 and TRBJ1-5, with 7 nucleotides matching TRBD1. Losses at the gene ends were 5 bases for V and 2 bases for J; bases not matched to a gene: 3. The CDR3 has 14 amino acids. CDR3 nucleotide sequence: TGTGCCAGCAGTCGGACAGGCGGCAATCAGCCCCAGCATTTT. This sequence encodes CASSRTGGNQPQHF.

By sample fraction, this clone is medium-sized. The V call is TRBV6-2 or TRBV6-3, the J call TRBJ2-2; 13 bases are a match to TRBD2. Germline CDR1 is MNHEY and CDR2 is SVGEGT. The CDR3 runs to 15 residues. V lost 4 bases and J lost 6; bases outside the gene matches: 2. The CDR3 bases are TGTGCCAGCAGTTGGACTAGCGGGAGACCCGGGGAGCTGTTTTTT. It is translated as CASSWTSGRPGELFF.

The sample holds many counts of this clone. Other DNA variants within this sample encode the same CDR3. The chain couples TRBV20-1 to TRBJ2-4, with D possibly called TRBD1 or TRBD2 (6 bases each). The germline V gene has CDR1 DFQATT and CDR2 SNEGSKA (reference sequence). Trimming left V 0 bases short and J 3 bases short, with 12 bases between. The CDR3 loop spans 15 amino acids. This CDR3 is CSARDPRGLKNIQYF. CDR3 sequence (DNA): TGCAGTGCTAGAGATCCCCGGGGGCTCAAAAACATTCAGTACTTC.

This clone is classed as medium-sized. V is TRBV9 and J is TRBJ1-3; unclear D gene. V lost 7 bases to trimming and J lost 2 bases, with 10 bases between them. This CDR3 has 13 amino acids. The germline V gene has CDR1 SGDLS and CDR2 YYNGEE. This chain's CDR3 is CASGPGTGNTIYF. CDR3 nucleotides: TGTGCCAGCGGGCCGGGGACTGGAAACACCATATATTTT.

The V call is TRBV12-3 or TRBV12-4, the J call TRBJ2-7; 7 nucleotides line up with TRBD2. The CDR3 covers 13 residues. The CDR3 sequence: CAISTSDSYEQYV. The CDR3, as DNA: TGTGCCATCAGTACTAGCGATTCCTACGAGCAGTACGTC.

This clone has at least ten counts. CDR3 sequence reads: CSVTHMNTEAFF. For the CDR3, the DNA is TGCAGCGTGACTCACATGAACACTGAAGCTTTCTTT. This chain connects TRBV29-1 to TRBJ1-1; D gene uncertain. CDR1 is SQVTM and CDR2 is ANQGSEA in the germline V gene. The V and J ends lost 6 bases and 0 bases respectively, with 8 bases between them. This CDR3 has 12 residues. The entire variable domain, with the rest obtained from reference TRBV29-1 and TRBJ1-1, is as follows: SAVISQKPSRDICQRGTSLTIQCQVDSQVTMMFWYRQQPGQSLTLIATANQGSEATYESGFVIDKFPISRPNLTFSTLTVSNMSPEDSSIYLCSVTHMNTEAFFGQGTRLTVV.

V is TRBV2 and J is TRBJ2-5; 10 bases are a match to TRBD1. The CDR3 runs 15 residues. Trimming removed 6 bases from V and 12 bases from J; junction bases left unmatched: 16. Germline lookup yields CDR1 SNHLY and CDR2 FYNNEI. CDR3 DNA: TGTGCCAGCAGCGTTGACAGGGGGCGATGGGAGAACGAGTACTTC. Amino acid sequence: CASSVDRGRWENEYF.

This clone was detected many times. The rearrangement joins TRBV7-3 to TRBJ2-7, with 7 bases matching TRBD2. The V gene end was trimmed by 1 base and the J gene end by 6 bases; junction bases not matched to a gene: 3. Looked up from germline, CDR1 is SGHTA and CDR2 is FQGTGA. The CDR3 sequence is 13 residues long. The CDR3, as DNA: TGTGCCAGCAGCTTAATGGGGGGGGGCGAGCAGTACTTC. Translated, it gives CASSLMGGGEQYF.

This clone has at least ten counts. CDR3 region: CASSENLSLEGSEQFF. In DNA form, the CDR3 reads TGCGCCAGCAGTGAGAATCTTAGTTTAGAGGGTTCGGAGCAGTTCTTC. The chain is built from TRBV10-1 and TRBJ2-1; TRBD2 is a possible D gene (5 bases). Germline assignment: CDR1 WNHNN and CDR2 SYGVQD (reference sequence). CDR3 size: 16 residues. V lost 2 bases and J 10 bases, leaving 21 bases between the germline ends.

As concerns this clone: In the same sample, other DNA sequences code for this CDR3. V usage is TRBV20-1 and J usage is TRBJ2-1; tentatively, D is TRBD2 (6 bases). The CDR3 totals 17 residues. V lost 4 bases and J lost 2, with 21 bases in between. Germline lookup yields CDR1 DFQATT and CDR2 SNEGSKA (reference sequence). Here the CDR3 reads CSAIPFAGGPTYNEQFF. In DNA, the CDR3 is TGCAGTGCTATCCCCTTCGCTGGAGGGCCTACCTACAATGAGCAGTTCTTC.

The V and J genes are TRBV27 and TRBJ2-7; TRBD2 is a possible D gene (5 bases). Trimming removed 4 bases at V and 5 bases at J, with 12 bases between. The germline gives CDR1 MNHEY, CDR2 SMNVEV (reference sequence). CDR3 length: 13 amino acids. In nucleotides, the CDR3 is TGTGCCAGCAGTTCCTGGACTGCCCACGAGCAGTACTTC. Translation: CASSSWTAHEQYF.

This chain uses TRBV28 with TRBJ2-7; D not certain. V lost 2 bases, J lost 4 bases, and 6 bases lay in between. Per germline, CDR1 MDHEN and CDR2 SYDVKM. The CDR3 spans 12 residues. The CDR3 loop reads CASSLQRYEQYF. As DNA, the CDR3 is TGTGCCAGCAGTTTACAGAGATACGAGCAGTACTTC.

This clone was seen a handful of times. The chain joins TRBV27 to TRBJ1-3, with D tentatively TRBD1 (6 bases). Trimming shortened V by 3 bases and J by 13 bases, and 19 bases separated the two germline ends. The CDR3 loop spans 14 amino acids. The germline V gene has CDR1 MNHEY and CDR2 SMNVEV (reference sequence). The CDR3 here is CASSFRMGAGKIYF. The CDR3 DNA is TGTGCCAGCAGTTTCCGCATGGGGGCAGGGAAGATATATTTT.

This clone has ten or more counts. J is TRBJ1-5 and V is TRBV11-3; D gene ambiguous. The CDR3 is 13 residues long. CDR1 SGHNT and CDR2 YENEEA come from the germline V gene. V lost 1 base and J 5 bases, leaving 6 bases between the germline ends. CDR3: CASSLGVDQPQHF. DNA for the CDR3: TGTGCCAGCAGCTTAGGTGTTGATCAGCCCCAGCATTTT.

This clone appeared a few times. A much larger clone is a single base away; this may be a read error. Here the CDR3 omits its conserved ending phenylalanine or tryptophan, so a read error is the likely source. Other DNA sequences of this sample code for an identical CDR3. The CDR3 spells CASSLAGTSGIGNEQFL. The CDR3 DNA reads TGTGCCAGCAGCTTAGCAGGGACTAGCGGGATAGGTAATGAGCAGTTCCTC. The rearrangement joins TRBV7-2 to TRBJ2-1; 13 bases line up with TRBD2. The CDR3 consists of 17 residues. J lost 7 bases, V lost 0 bases, and 6 bases had no gene match. Germline V gene sequence: CDR1 SGHTA, CDR2 FQGNSA.

This clone was detected ten times or more. The V call is TRBV7-8, the J call TRBJ1-1; the match to TRBD1 covers 8 bases. Germline lookup yields CDR1 SGHVS and CDR2 FQNEAQ. This CDR3 comprises 15 residues. V shed 3 bases, J shed 0 bases, and the junction held 3 bases outside the gene matches. The CDR3 sequence: CASSFGGQVNTEAFF. The CDR3 DNA reads TGTGCCAGCAGCTTCGGGGGACAGGTGAACACTGAAGCTTTCTTT.

This clone was seen a handful of times. The V gene is TRBV3-1, the J gene TRBJ2-1; maybe TRBD2 (5 bases). Trimming pared 4 bases from V and 4 bases from J, leaving 8 bases between. This CDR3 is 13 amino acids long. Germline values: CDR1 LGHDT, CDR2 YNNKEL (reference sequence). In DNA form, the CDR3 reads TGTGCCAGCAGCCGCCGACTATACAATGAGCAGTTCTTC. It specifies CASSRRLYNEQFF.

The rearrangement uses TRBV12-3 or TRBV12-4 and TRBJ2-3, with D possibly TRBD2 on 6 matching bases. This CDR3 is 15 amino acids long. V was trimmed by 6 bases and J by 0 bases, leaving 13 bases between them. Here the CDR3 DNA reads TGTGCCAGCAGCATACTAGCAGCTAGCACAGATACGCAGTATTTT. Translating it yields CASSILAASTDTQYF.

The chain links TRBV28 to TRBJ2-1; D call uncertain. The CDR3 spans 11 residues. The V and J ends lost 5 bases and 7 bases respectively, with 6 bases between them. Germline CDR1 reads MDHEN; CDR2 reads SYDVKM. In DNA form, the CDR3 reads TGTGCCAGCAGTAACTTTAATGAGCAGTTCTTC. This translates into CASSNFNEQFF.

This clone was picked up a small number of times. This chain joins TRBV6-2 or TRBV6-3 and TRBJ2-3; D gene ambiguous. V lost 2 bases and J lost 2, with 8 bases in between. The CDR3 contains 14 residues. CDR1 and CDR2 (germline): MNHEY, SVGEGT. The CDR3 protein is CASSYLGPTDTQYF. CDR3 coding DNA: TGTGCCAGCAGTTACCTCGGACCCACAGATACGCAGTATTTT.

This clone has a handful of counts. This chain connects TRBV6-2 or TRBV6-3 to TRBJ2-7, with TRBD1 matching 12 bases. This CDR3 region has 16 residues. CDR1 and CDR2 (germline): MNHEY, SVGEGT. V was pared by 4 bases and J by 0 bases, with 4 bases of the junction left unmatched. The DNA for the CDR3 is TGTGCCAGCAGTTCCCGGGACAGGGGGCTCTCCTACGAGCAGTACTTC. Translated: CASSSRDRGLSYEQYF.

Relative to its sample, this clone is medium-sized. The V call is TRBV6-1, the J call TRBJ1-6; perhaps TRBD1 as D (6 bases). V lost 5 bases and J 8 bases, leaving 10 bases between the germline ends. Germline assignment: CDR1 MNHNS and CDR2 SASEGT. This CDR3 contains 13 residues. The CDR3 nucleotides are TGTGCCAGCAGTTGGACAGATGATTCACCCCTCCACTTT. Its protein is CASSWTDDSPLHF.

The V call is TRBV5-1, the J call TRBJ1-2; D is undetermined. The V gene lost 1 base and the J gene lost 6 bases, with 10 bases spanning the gap. There are 13 residues in the CDR3. Germline-derived CDR1 and CDR2 are SGHRS and YFSETQ. The DNA for the CDR3 is TGCGCCAGCAGCTTGAATGCTTTCAATGGCTACACCTTC. Translating it yields CASSLNAFNGYTF.

This clone appeared many times. J is TRBJ1-3 and V is TRBV9, with 12 bases identical to TRBD1. The CDR3 has 16 amino acids. The germline CDR1 and CDR2 sequences are SGDLS and YYNGEE. J gave up 3 bases and V 6 bases, and 7 bases lay outside the gene matches. The CDR3 DNA sequence: TGTGCCAGCAATCCGGGACAGGGGGCGCTTGGAAACACCATATATTTT. Its protein is CASNPGQGALGNTIYF. The full variable domain, with the rest looked up from reference TRBV9 and TRBJ1-3, is DSGVTQTPKHLITATGQRVTLRCSPRSGDLSVYWYQQSLDQGLQFLIQYYNGEERAKGNILERFSAQQFPDLHSELNLSSLELGDSALYFCASNPGQGALGNTIYFGEGSWLTVV.

This clone was recorded at least ten times. The gene calls are TRBV28 and TRBJ1-2; the D is unclear. With 10 bases removed from V and 4 bases from J, the gap between germline ends came to 19 bases. The length of the CDR3 is 14 residues. CDR1 MDHEN and CDR2 SYDVKM come from the germline V gene. The CDR3 sequence is CAILRGGPLYGYTF. The CDR3 nucleotides are TGTGCCATCCTCCGAGGAGGACCCCTCTATGGCTACACCTTC.

This clone was observed many times. The chain employs TRBV28 and TRBJ1-2, with a tentative D call TRBD1 (5 bases). Germline V lookup: CDR1 MDHEN, CDR2 SYDVKM. V was pared by 2 bases and J by 2 bases, with 12 bases between. This CDR3 has 15 amino acids. CDR3 bases: TGTGCCAGCAGTTTAGCGGCCGGGGGGAACTATGGCTACACCTTC. Translation gives CASSLAAGGNYGYTF.

This clone has ten or more counts. The chain uses TRBV20-1 and TRBJ2-7, with 16 bases lining up with TRBD2. The CDR3 spans 16 residues. Unmatched junction bases numbered 6, after V lost 5 bases and J lost 2 bases. Germline loops: CDR1 DFQATT, CDR2 SNEGSKA (reference sequence). The CDR3 sequence is CSALGLAGGFTYEQYF. The DNA for the CDR3 is TGCAGTGCTTTGGGACTAGCGGGAGGGTTTACCTACGAGCAGTACTTC.

In its sample, this clone was seen many times. The chain links TRBV27 to TRBJ2-2; a weak D match, TRBD2 (5 bases). The CDR3 is 12 residues long. CDR1 and CDR2 from the germline V gene are MNHEY and SMNVEV (reference sequence). V was shortened by 6 bases and J by 4 bases, with 6 bases between the two germline ends. CDR3 DNA: TGTGCCAGCAGACGGGGCACCGGGGAGCTGTTTTTT. It specifies CASRRGTGELFF.